A single sample is the source of the 23 T cell receptor beta chains below, sequenced in a study of Ad26.COV2.S vaccination and SARS-CoV-2 variants. Treatment indicated: 15 to 20 received Ad26.COV2.S at low or high dose, single or two shots; roughly five received placebo; per-sample allocation not given. Each sample was drawn 63 days after the first injection (of vaccine or placebo). The data were produced by immunoSEQ multiplex PCR, yet TCRdb's version contains in-frame clones alone and is incomplete. Of 510,000 or so clones in the sample, about 83% were seen once. This specimen was peripheral blood, taken in a trial of Ad26.COV2.S vaccine versus placebo. These receptors came from a person between 18 and 59 years old who received the Ad26.COV2.S COVID-19 vaccine or a placebo.

The V gene is TRBV2, the J gene TRBJ1-5; D perhaps matches TRBD1 (6 bases). Germline V lookup: CDR1 SNHLY, CDR2 FYNNEI. CDR3 length equals 15 residues. V lost 4 bases to trimming and J lost 2 bases, with 12 bases between them. The CDR3 DNA follows: TGTGCCAGCAGTGCGGGACACCTAGGCAATCAGCCCCAGCATTTT. Protein product: CASSAGHLGNQPQHF.

This clone was seen only once. V is TRBV5-1 and J is TRBJ1-2; 8 bases map to TRBD1. The germline CDR1 and CDR2 sequences are SGHRS and YFSETQ. V was clipped by 4 bases and J by 7 bases; unmatched bases: 6. CDR3 length: 13 residues. CDR3 residues: CASSTPGGSGYTF. For the CDR3, the DNA is TGCGCCAGCAGCACCCCAGGGGGCTCTGGCTACACCTTC.

This chain connects TRBV9 to TRBJ1-1; D unresolved. Germline values: CDR1 SGDLS, CDR2 YYNGEE. V was pared by 0 bases and J by 2 bases, with 5 bases between. The CDR3 is 13 residues long. The CDR3 protein is CASSVDRNTEAFF. CDR3 DNA: TGTGCCAGCAGCGTAGACAGAAACACTGAAGCTTTCTTT.

The chain joins TRBV30 to TRBJ1-6; 7 positions agree with TRBD1. The V and J ends lost 2 bases and 0 bases, in that order; junction bases with no gene match: 4. The germline CDR1 and CDR2 sequences are GTSNPN and SVGIG (reference sequence). The CDR3 runs 16 residues. CDR3 DNA: TGTGCCTGGAGTCAGGGGGAAAGCTCCTATAATTCACCCCTCCACTTT. It encodes CAWSQGESSYNSPLHF.

The chain has TRBV6-5 and TRBJ1-5; D remains unclear. V lost 2 bases to trimming and J lost 9 bases, with 14 bases between them. Germline loops: CDR1 MNHEY, CDR2 SVGAGI. The CDR3 totals 14 residues. The DNA for the CDR3 is TGTGCCAGCAGTTACAAGGGAGGGTTAGGGCCCCAGCATTTT. Its translation is CASSYKGGLGPQHF.

The rearrangement uses TRBV9 and TRBJ1-1, with D hard to call. Germline CDR1 is SGDLS and CDR2 is YYNGEE. The CDR3 contains 13 residues. V was pared by 4 bases and J by 5 bases, with 12 bases between. The CDR3 DNA follows: TGTGCCAGCAGCCCATCGGTATTAACTGAAGCTTTCTTT. Encoded protein: CASSPSVLTEAFF.

The genes are TRBV30 and TRBJ2-5, with 11 bases aligning to TRBD1. Unmatched junction bases numbered 5, after V lost 7 bases and J lost 4 bases. Germline CDR1 is GTSNPN and CDR2 is SVGIG (reference sequence). This CDR3 is 13 amino acids long. As DNA, the CDR3 is TGTGCCTACGGGACAGGGGGGGGAGAGACCCAGTACTTC. As protein: CAYGTGGGETQYF.

The rearrangement joins TRBV6-1 to TRBJ1-5; 8 bases agree with TRBD1. CDR3 length: 16 residues. V lost 2 bases, J lost 2 bases, and 5 bases stayed unmatched. CDR1 MNHNS and CDR2 SASEGT come from the germline V gene. CDR3 sequence: CASSERRQGRNQPQHF. Here the CDR3 DNA reads TGTGCCAGCAGTGAAAGAAGACAGGGGCGCAATCAGCCCCAGCATTTT.

V and J are TRBV24-1 and TRBJ2-3; perhaps TRBD1 as D (5 bases). The CDR3 has 13 amino acids. Between the trimmed V and J ends, which lost 9 bases and 6 bases, there was a span of 15 bases. Looked up from germline, CDR1 is KGHDR and CDR2 is SFDVKD. The CDR3 coding sequence is TGTGCCACCGGATGGGGTGGGGCGGATACGCAGTATTTT. This encodes CATGWGGADTQYF.

This clone was counted once. The chain links TRBV4-3 to TRBJ1-4, with no clear D. The germline V gene has CDR1 LGHNA and CDR2 YSLEER. CDR3 length equals 19 residues. Trimming pared 0 bases from V and 0 bases from J, leaving 17 bases between. The CDR3 DNA reads TGCGCCAGCAGCCAAGATGCCGTACTAGGGCGTGCAACTAATGAAAAACTGTTTTTT. This translates into CASSQDAVLGRATNEKLFF.

V usage is TRBV7-6 and J usage is TRBJ2-7; TRBD1 might be the D (6 bases). The CDR3 is 14 amino acids. The V gene's germline CDR1 is SGHVS and CDR2 FNYEAQ. Trimming removed 5 bases from V and 7 bases from J, with 18 bases in between. CDR3 loop: CASSTSTGSGEQYF. The CDR3 DNA reads as TGTGCCAGCAGCACCTCCACAGGGTCGGGGGAGCAGTACTTC.

For this clone: Within the sample, other DNA sequences also encode this same CDR3. The rearrangement joins TRBV28 to TRBJ1-5; unclear D gene. Germline values: CDR1 MDHEN, CDR2 SYDVKM. This CDR3 has 11 amino acids. Trimming took 6 bases from V and 4 from J, leaving 4 bases between them. DNA of the CDR3: TGTGCCAGCAGGAAGAATCAGCCCCAGCATTTT. The encoded protein is CASRKNQPQHF.

This clone appeared once. The chain combines TRBV3-1 (or the pseudogene TRBV3-2) with TRBJ2-1; D possibly corresponds to TRBD2 (5 bases). The CDR3 has 16 residues. Trimming cost V 3 bases and J 1 base, with 13 bases left between them. Germline V CDR1 and CDR2: LGHDT, YNNKEL (reference sequence). CDR3 in amino acids: CASSHRGVSSYNEQFF. The CDR3 DNA sequence: TGTGCCAGCAGCCATCGGGGAGTGAGTTCCTACAATGAGCAGTTCTTC.

The chain is built from TRBV19 and TRBJ2-5; no definite D call. The germline gives CDR1 LNHDA, CDR2 SQIVND (reference sequence). This CDR3 spans 15 amino acids. Trimming took 0 bases from V and 5 from J, leaving 13 bases between them. The CDR3 DNA is TGTGCCAGTAGTATAGATCGAGCAGGTGGGGAGACCCAGTACTTC. It specifies CASSIDRAGGETQYF. Using reference TRBV19 and TRBJ2-5 for the parts outside the CDR3, the full variable domain is DGGITQSPKYLFRKEGQNVTLSCEQNLNHDAMYWYRQDPGQGLRLIYYSQIVNDFQKGDIAEGYSVSREKKESFPLTVTSAQKNPTAFYLCASSIDRAGGETQYFGPGTRLLVL.

V is TRBV18 and J is TRBJ2-1; the D is unclear. The germline gives CDR1 KGHSH, CDR2 LQKENI. The CDR3 spans 12 residues. The ends were cut back, 3 bases at V and 8 bases at J, with 8 bases in the middle. The CDR3 is CASSPQADEQFF. CDR3 nucleotides: TGTGCCAGCTCACCCCAGGCCGATGAGCAGTTCTTC.

This clone came up once. The V gene is TRBV9, the J gene TRBJ1-2, with D unclear. This CDR3 contains 15 residues. The V end lost 0 bases, the J end lost 0 bases, and 9 bases lay between the germline ends. The germline V gene encodes CDR1 SGDLS and CDR2 YYNGEE. CDR3 region: CASSVVSAANYGYTF. DNA of the CDR3: TGTGCCAGCAGCGTAGTATCCGCTGCTAACTATGGCTACACCTTC.

V usage is TRBV28 and J usage is TRBJ1-5; 11 positions match TRBD1. The CDR3 sequence is 15 residues long. The V segment lost 4 bases and the J segment 6 bases; nucleotides outside the gene matches: 5. Germline V gene lookup returns CDR1 MDHEN and CDR2 SYDVKM. CDR3 in DNA: TGTGCCAGCAGTTGGACAGGGGGCGGGGGTCAGCCCCAGCATTTT. As protein: CASSWTGGGGQPQHF. The whole variable domain, remainder taken from reference TRBV28 and TRBJ1-5, is DVKVTQSSRYLVKRTGEKVFLECVQDMDHENMFWYRQDPGLGLRLIYFSYDVKMKEKGDIPEGYSVSREKKERFSLILESASTNQTSMYLCASSWTGGGGQPQHFGDGTRLSIL.

This chain connects TRBV7-3 to TRBJ2-7; unclear D gene. V lost 6 bases and J lost 3, with 3 bases in between. The germline CDR1 and CDR2 sequences are SGHTA and FQGTGA. The CDR3 covers 10 residues. In DNA form, the CDR3 reads TGTGCCAGCAGGGTCTACGAGCAGTACTTC. Translation: CASRVYEQYF. Supplemented by reference TRBV7-3 and TRBJ2-7, the full variable domain reads GAGVSQTPSNKVTEKGKYVELRCDPISGHTALYWYRQSLGQGPEFLIYFQGTGAADDSGLPNDRFFAVRPEGSVSTLKIQRTERGDSAVYLCASRVYEQYFGPGTRLTVT.

The chain is built from TRBV10-1 and TRBJ1-5; D possibly corresponds to TRBD1 (5 bases). Germline CDR1 reads WNHNN; CDR2 reads SYGVQD (reference sequence). Deletions cut 6 bases from V and 4 bases from J, with 13 bases between. The CDR3 extends over 14 amino acids. CDR3 amino acids: CASRGRTLNQPQHF. The CDR3, as DNA: TGCGCCAGCAGGGGGAGGACACTAAATCAGCCCCAGCATTTT.

The chain recombines TRBV19 with TRBJ1-1; 7 positions agree with TRBD1. With 5 bases clipped from V and 3 bases from J, the junction kept 6 bases outside the gene matches. The germline gives CDR1 LNHDA, CDR2 SQIVND (reference sequence). The CDR3 length is 14 residues. CDR3 DNA: TGTGCCAGTAGTTTCGGACAGGTTTACACTGAAGCTTTCTTT. Protein product: CASSFGQVYTEAFF.

The rearrangement joins TRBV28 to TRBJ1-4; D gene unclear. Trimming removed 7 bases from V and 8 bases from J, with 14 bases in between. The CDR3 contains 13 residues. Germline V gene sequence: CDR1 MDHEN, CDR2 SYDVKM. The CDR3 sequence is CASTKPGREKLFF. CDR3 DNA: TGTGCCAGCACCAAACCGGGAAGGGAAAAACTGTTTTTT.

The chain links TRBV5-1 to TRBJ2-1, with TRBD2 matching over 8 bases. This CDR3 has 16 residues. Germline CDR1 is SGHRS and CDR2 is YFSETQ. The V segment lost 7 bases and the J segment 6 bases; nucleotides outside the gene matches: 15. Here the CDR3 reads CASVGSAGVASNEQFF. The DNA of the CDR3 is TGCGCCAGCGTGGGGTCAGCGGGAGTCGCTTCCAATGAGCAGTTCTTC.

This rearrangement joins TRBV19 to TRBJ2-5; the D gene is possibly TRBD2 (5 bases). V shed 3 bases and J shed 5 bases, with 10 bases lying between them. The CDR3 covers 13 residues. Germline values: CDR1 LNHDA, CDR2 SQIVND (reference sequence). CDR3 amino acids: CASSISGLETQYF. The CDR3 nucleotides read TGTGCCAGTAGTATCAGCGGATTGGAGACCCAGTACTTC.